This T cell receptor (beta chain) was observed in a study of blood T cells in healthy people across ages. The CDR3 totals 17 residues. With a J-beta primer mix and a sample-barcoded 5' primer, a second PCR ran roughly 6 to 11 cycles. The template-switch adaptor was a 5' adaptor with 12 random nucleotides. It tagged each cDNA molecule. TCRdb re-called the 5' RACE reads through MiXCR, storing one row per CDR3 protein. Of about 730,000 distinct CDR3 sequences in the sample, around 40% were seen once. A remark on this clonotype: As yet, its antigen is unknown.

Whole-study results and caveats: Measured against age, TCR beta diversity per million T cells decreased in a roughly linear manner.

The chain couples TRBV21-1 to TRBJ2-2; the table gives TRBD1 as D, unverified against the DNA. TRBV21-1 is a pseudogene locus. This clonotype was sampled from a woman aged 60-70 years in good health. Sequencing was performed on blood. The chain's CDR3 is CASSKGGPGTYTGELFF. CDR3 nucleotides: TGTGCCAGCAGCAAAGGTGGGCCAGGGACCTACACCGGGGAGCTGTTTTTT.